These 21 T cell receptor beta chains were all obtained from the same sample, sequenced in a study of CD8+ T cells in alopecia areata. Sequencing used cDNA as its template, made by extracting RNA and reverse transcribing it. Method: immunoSEQ multiplex PCR; TCRdb's copy keeps in-frame clones and lacks some. The sample lists 150,000 or so clones, about 72% occurring once. The source was CD8+ T cells sorted from blood, collected at week 0. These receptors originate from a human donor with alopecia areata.

This chain uses TRBV27 with TRBJ2-3; 8 bases agree with TRBD2. The V segment lost 4 bases and the J segment 2 bases; nucleotides outside the gene matches: 5. The V gene's germline CDR1 is MNHEY and CDR2 SMNVEV (reference sequence). The CDR3 runs to 15 residues. This CDR3 reads CASSSAGVNTDTQYF. The DNA for the CDR3 is TGTGCCAGCAGTTCAGCGGGGGTCAACACAGATACGCAGTATTTT.

This sequence joins TRBV9 and TRBJ1-6; tentatively, D is TRBD1 (5 bases). Germline values: CDR1 SGDLS, CDR2 YYNGEE. This CDR3 contains 16 residues. Trimming pared 3 bases from V and 3 bases from J, leaving 13 bases between. The chain's CDR3 is CASSGSRTSYNSPLHF. The CDR3 DNA is TGTGCCAGCAGCGGGTCTCGGACAAGCTATAATTCACCCCTCCACTTT.

V gene TRBV9 combines with J gene TRBJ2-7; 9 positions agree with TRBD2. This CDR3 is 15 amino acids long. CDR1 is SGDLS and CDR2 is YYNGEE in the germline V gene. V shed 3 bases, J shed 1 base, and the junction held 5 bases outside the gene matches. CDR3 nucleotide sequence: TGTGCCAGCAGCGGAGCGGGGGGCTTATCCTACGAGCAGTACTTC. This translates into CASSGAGGLSYEQYF.

The rearrangement uses TRBV4-1 and TRBJ1-3; D is possibly TRBD1 (5 bases). There are 16 residues in the CDR3. Trimming removed 0 bases at V and 2 bases at J, with 11 bases between. Germline V gene data show CDR1 as MGHRA and CDR2 as YSYEKL. The CDR3 region has the DNA TGCGCCAGCAGCCAAGAGCCAGGGTCAACTGGAAACACCATATATTTT. Protein: CASSQEPGSTGNTIYF.

This sequence joins TRBV7-9 and TRBJ2-5; weak D call: TRBD1 (6 bases). The J call could be wrong; TRBJ2-7 is a better fit for the DNA end. This CDR3 spans 13 amino acids. The germline gives CDR1 SEHNR, CDR2 FQNEAQ (reference sequence). The CDR3 coding sequence is TGTGCCAGCAGCTTAGGACAGGACTACGAGCAGTACTTC. Encoded protein: CASSLGQDYEQYF.

The V call is TRBV6-6, the J call TRBJ2-3; the match to TRBD2 covers 9 bases. The V gene's germline CDR1 is MNHNY and CDR2 SVGAGI (reference sequence). This CDR3 spans 16 amino acids. V lost 10 bases, J lost 4 bases, and 15 bases stayed unmatched. Here the CDR3 reads CATGGTRRGGADTQYF. In DNA form, the CDR3 reads TGTGCCACCGGGGGAACCCGGCGGGGGGGCGCAGATACGCAGTATTTT.

The V gene is TRBV30, the J gene TRBJ2-1; D gene uncertain. Per germline, CDR1 GTSNPN and CDR2 SVGIG (reference sequence). The CDR3 is made up of 13 amino acids. Trimming cost V 0 bases and J 0 bases, with 3 bases left between them. The CDR3 sequence is CAWSVGSYNEQFF. The CDR3 nucleotides read TGTGCCTGGAGTGTGGGCTCCTACAATGAGCAGTTCTTC.

Here the CDR3 reads CASSLWVTGDRYTF. The CDR3 DNA reads as TGTGCCAGCAGCCTTTGGGTAACGGGGGATCGCTACACCTTC. This chain uses TRBV14 with TRBJ1-2; possibly TRBD1 for D (5 bases). Per germline, CDR1 SGHDN and CDR2 FVKESK. V shed 4 bases and J shed 9 bases, with 18 bases lying between them. The CDR3 length is 14 residues.

Concerning this clone: The same CDR3 also results from other DNA sequences found in this sample. V and J are TRBV7-9 and TRBJ2-7; D uncertain. V lost 2 bases, J lost 4 bases, and 6 bases lay in between. The CDR3 loop spans 12 amino acids. Looked up from germline, CDR1 is SEHNR and CDR2 is FQNEAQ (reference sequence). The CDR3 region is CASSLSGYEQYF. CDR3 DNA: TGTGCCAGCAGCTTATCTGGGTACGAGCAGTACTTC.

V usage is TRBV29-1 and J usage is TRBJ2-7; tentatively, D is TRBD1 or TRBD2 (5 bases each). The CDR3 totals 14 residues. Trimming took 5 bases from V and 3 from J, leaving 17 bases between them. Germline V gene lookup returns CDR1 SQVTM and CDR2 ANQGSEA. CDR3 nucleotide sequence: TGCAGCGTTCGCGATGGGACGGTCAGCTACGAGCAGTACTTC. It encodes CSVRDGTVSYEQYF.

The chain joins TRBV27 to TRBJ2-7; D is ambiguous. The CDR3 totals 15 residues. Trimming removed 8 bases at V and 7 bases at J, with 24 bases between. Germline V CDR1 and CDR2: MNHEY, SMNVEV (reference sequence). The DNA of the CDR3 is TGTGCCAGCGGCGACGCTTTGGGGTCGGAGAGTGAGCAGTACTTC. This gives the protein CASGDALGSESEQYF.

In this sample, this clone turned up a few times. The chain is built from TRBV2 and TRBJ2-7; TRBD2 is a possible D gene (5 bases). V was clipped by 11 bases and J by 7 bases, with 21 bases between them. The length of the CDR3 is 13 residues. In germline, CDR1 is SNHLY, CDR2 FYNNEI. CDR3 sequence reads: CAGRAPGVSEQYF. The CDR3 DNA follows: TGTGCCGGGCGGGCACCCGGGGTTTCTGAGCAGTACTTC.

This clone was recorded a few times. The chain joins TRBV29-1 to TRBJ2-7; D is uncertain. The germline CDR1 and CDR2 sequences are SQVTM and ANQGSEA. The CDR3 loop spans 16 amino acids. The ends were cut back, 2 bases at V and 3 bases at J, with 20 bases in the middle. The CDR3: CSVELTYSGSHYEQYF. The CDR3 DNA follows: TGCAGCGTTGAATTGACCTATTCCGGGTCTCACTACGAGCAGTACTTC.

There are a few counts of this clone. The gene calls are TRBV2 and TRBJ2-7, with unresolved D. Trimming cost V 8 bases and J 5 bases, with 10 bases left between them. The CDR3 consists of 11 residues. Looked up from germline, CDR1 is SNHLY and CDR2 is FYNNEI. Here the CDR3 DNA reads TGTGCCAGCCTGTGGCGCAACGAGCAGTACTTC. Protein product: CASLWRNEQYF.

This chain uses TRBV5-6 with TRBJ1-1; no reliable D call. Germline assignment: CDR1 SGHDT and CDR2 YYEEEE. V lost 0 bases to trimming and J lost 8 bases, with 11 bases between them. The CDR3 length is 13 residues. As DNA, the CDR3 is TGTGCCAGCAGCTTGGCCGACCGGAGGGAAGCTTTCTTT. Amino acid sequence: CASSLADRREAFF.

The V gene is TRBV10-2, the J gene TRBJ2-3, with D unclear. The CDR3 length is 15 residues. Per germline, CDR1 WSHSY and CDR2 SAAADI. V was cut by 3 bases and J by 0 bases, with 10 bases left in between. The CDR3 reads CASSDFTTSTDTQYF. CDR3 in DNA: TGCGCCAGCAGTGATTTCACAACCAGCACAGATACGCAGTATTTT.

The CDR3 coding sequence is TGTGCCAGCAGTTACACCGTCGCCCAGTCGGTGGATGGCTACACCTTC. Protein: CASSYTVAQSVDGYTF. The chain employs TRBV6-5 and TRBJ1-2; no firm D call. The CDR3 length is 16 residues. The germline V and J ends were trimmed by 2 bases and 6 bases, with 19 bases remaining between them. CDR1 and CDR2 (germline): MNHEY, SVGAGI.

This sequence joins TRBV27 and TRBJ2-2, with a possible D match to TRBD2 (5 bases). Germline lookup yields CDR1 MNHEY and CDR2 SMNVEV (reference sequence). CDR3 length equals 14 residues. V lost 3 bases and J lost 4, with 9 bases in between. The CDR3 sequence: CASSFGILTGELFF. CDR3 DNA sequence: TGTGCCAGCAGTTTCGGGATCCTCACCGGGGAGCTGTTTTTT.

V usage is TRBV13 and J usage is TRBJ2-3, with 10 bases aligning to TRBD1. Germline V lookup: CDR1 PRHDT, CDR2 FYEKMQ (reference sequence). The CDR3 is 14 residues long. V lost 3 bases to trimming and J lost 9 bases; unmatched junction nucleotides: 6. The chain's CDR3 is CASSLGQGWDTQYF. The CDR3 bases are TGTGCCAGCAGCTTGGGACAGGGGTGGGACACGCAGTATTTT.

This clone was picked up one time. The V gene is TRBV27, the J gene TRBJ1-6, with D uncertain. Trimming shortened V by 0 bases and J by 5 bases, and 11 bases separated the two germline ends. Germline-derived CDR1 and CDR2 are MNHEY and SMNVEV (reference sequence). The CDR3 extends over 16 amino acids. CDR3 region: CASSLSGFLNNSPLHF. The CDR3 DNA is TGTGCCAGCAGTTTATCCGGCTTCCTAAATAATTCACCCCTCCACTTT.

This clone was observed a handful of times. This chain links TRBV19 with TRBJ2-7, with TRBD1 identical over 8 bases. The V gene's germline CDR1 is LNHDA and CDR2 SQIVND (reference sequence). CDR3 length: 16 residues. After removal of 3 bases from V and 3 bases from J, the junction contained 10 bases not matched to a gene. This CDR3 is CASSMGPGQGNYEQYF. For the CDR3, the DNA is TGTGCCAGTAGTATGGGTCCCGGACAGGGTAACTACGAGCAGTACTTC.